Presented here are 2 T cell receptor beta chains from one specimen sequenced in a study of T cell repertoires in cytomegalovirus infection (dated by TCRdb to about 2019). Sequenced using an Illumina HiSeq 1500. The public reads were reanalyzed by TCRdb: fastp trimming at Q25, MiXCR alignment, in-frame beta chains only. Rows are combined by CDR3 protein, so each entry shows the most common genes and DNA. This sample has 290,000 or so distinct CDR3 sequences in its table, and 9.6% of those were observed once. Around 2.4% of the sample is in the top ten clones. The sample consisted of PBMCs. Receptors were obtained from a human donor in good health (CMV status not recorded). Some clones in this sample may be carry-over from other donors' samples.

This clonotype was seen at least ten times. V is TRBV12-5 and J is TRBJ1-5; maybe TRBD1 (5 bases). The CDR3 covers 15 residues. Trimming pared 6 bases from V and 6 bases from J, leaving 18 bases between. Looked up from germline, CDR1 is LGHNT and CDR2 is FRNRAP. In nucleotides, the CDR3 is TGTGCTAGTGGCCAAGGGACCCCCCGGGGTCAGCCCCAGCATTTT. Amino acid sequence: CASGQGTPRGQPQHF.

This clonotype was counted ten times or more. The chain recombines TRBV7-2 with TRBJ2-5, with TRBD2 matching over 10 bases. Germline trimming cut 5 bases from V and 3 bases from J; bases unmatched to any gene: 9. Germline CDR1 reads SGHTA; CDR2 reads FQGNSA. The CDR3 covers 16 residues. The CDR3, as DNA: TGTGCCAGCAGCCCAACCCCTAGCGGGGGAGAAGAGACCCAGTACTTC. Translated: CASSPTPSGGEETQYF.